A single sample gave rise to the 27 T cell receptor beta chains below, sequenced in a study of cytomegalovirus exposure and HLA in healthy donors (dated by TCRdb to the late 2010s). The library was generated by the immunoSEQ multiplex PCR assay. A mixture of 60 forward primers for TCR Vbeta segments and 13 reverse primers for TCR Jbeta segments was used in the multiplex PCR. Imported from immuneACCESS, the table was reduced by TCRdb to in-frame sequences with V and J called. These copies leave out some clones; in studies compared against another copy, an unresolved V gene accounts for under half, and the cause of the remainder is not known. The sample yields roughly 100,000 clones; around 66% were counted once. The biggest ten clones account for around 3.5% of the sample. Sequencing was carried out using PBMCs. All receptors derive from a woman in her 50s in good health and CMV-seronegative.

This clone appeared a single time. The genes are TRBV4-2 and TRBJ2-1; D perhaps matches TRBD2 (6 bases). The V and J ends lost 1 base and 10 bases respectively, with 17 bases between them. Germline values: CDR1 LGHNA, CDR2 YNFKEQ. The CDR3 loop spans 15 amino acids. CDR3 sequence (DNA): TGTGCCAGCAGCCAAGGGGGCGGGGTCCTCAGGGAGCAGTTCTTC. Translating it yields CASSQGGGVLREQFF.

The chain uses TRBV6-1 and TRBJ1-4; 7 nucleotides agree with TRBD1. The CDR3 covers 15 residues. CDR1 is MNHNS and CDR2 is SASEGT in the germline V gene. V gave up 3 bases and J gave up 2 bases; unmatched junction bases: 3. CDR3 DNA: TGTGCCAGCAGTGACAGGGGGAGGACTAATGAAAAACTGTTTTTT. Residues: CASSDRGRTNEKLFF.

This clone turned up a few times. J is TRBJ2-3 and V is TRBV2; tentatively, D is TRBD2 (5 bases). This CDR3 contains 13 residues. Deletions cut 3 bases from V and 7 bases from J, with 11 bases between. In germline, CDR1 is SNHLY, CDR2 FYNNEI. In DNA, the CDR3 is TGTGCCAGCAGTGAGGAGGTCGAAAATACGCAGTATTTT. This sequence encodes CASSEEVENTQYF. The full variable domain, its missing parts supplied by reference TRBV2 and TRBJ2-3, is EPEVTQTPSHQVTQMGQEVILRCVPISNHLYFYWYRQILGQKVEFLVSFYNNEISEKSEIFDDQFSVERPDGSNFTLKIRSTKLEDSAMYFCASSEEVENTQYFGPGTRLTVL.

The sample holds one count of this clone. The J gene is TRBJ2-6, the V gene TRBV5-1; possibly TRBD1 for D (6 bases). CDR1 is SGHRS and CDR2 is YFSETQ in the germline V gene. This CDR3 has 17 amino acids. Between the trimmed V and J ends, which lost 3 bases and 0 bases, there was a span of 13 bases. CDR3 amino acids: CASSSGTHISGANVLTF. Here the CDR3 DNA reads TGCGCCAGCAGCTCCGGGACACATATCTCTGGGGCCAACGTCCTGACTTTC.

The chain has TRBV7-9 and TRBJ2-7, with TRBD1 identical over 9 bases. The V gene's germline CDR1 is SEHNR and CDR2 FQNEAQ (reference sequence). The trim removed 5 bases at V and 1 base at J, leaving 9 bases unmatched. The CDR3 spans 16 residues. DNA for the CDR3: TGTGCCAGCAGCAAATCCACAGGGGGCGCGTCCTACGAGCAGTACTTC. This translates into CASSKSTGGASYEQYF. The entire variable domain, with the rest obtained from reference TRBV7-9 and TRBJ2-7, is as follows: DTGVSQNPRHKITKRGQNVTFRCDPISEHNRLYWYRQTLGQGPEFLTYFQNEAQLEKSRLLSDRFSAERPKGSFSTLEIQRTEQGDSAMYLCASSKSTGGASYEQYFGPGTRLTVT.

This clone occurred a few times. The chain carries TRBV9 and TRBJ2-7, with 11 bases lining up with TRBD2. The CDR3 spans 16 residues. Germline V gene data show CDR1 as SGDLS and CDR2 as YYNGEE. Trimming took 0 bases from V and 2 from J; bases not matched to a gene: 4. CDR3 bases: TGTGCCAGCAGCGTAGAGGGGACTAGCGGTACCTACGAGCAGTACTTC. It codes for CASSVEGTSGTYEQYF.

The CDR3 coding sequence is TGTGCCAGCACTTCAGACAGGGGGCTTACTCAGCCCCAGCATTTT. This codes for CASTSDRGLTQPQHF. This rearrangement joins TRBV7-8 to TRBJ1-5, with 10 bases lining up with TRBD1. This CDR3 comprises 15 residues. CDR1 and CDR2 from the germline V gene are SGHVS and FQNEAQ. After removal of 7 bases from V and 6 bases from J, the junction contained 9 bases not matched to a gene. Filled out from reference TRBV7-8 and TRBJ1-5, the complete variable domain reads GAGVSQSPRYKVAKRGQDVALRCDPISGHVSLFWYQQALGQGPEFLTYFQNEAQLDKSGLPSDRFFAERPEGSVSTLKIQRTQQEDSAVYLCASTSDRGLTQPQHFGDGTRLSIL.

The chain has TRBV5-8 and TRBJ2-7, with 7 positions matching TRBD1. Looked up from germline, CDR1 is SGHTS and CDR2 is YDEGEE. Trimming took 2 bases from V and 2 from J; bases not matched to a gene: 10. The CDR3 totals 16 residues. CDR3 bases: TGTGCCAGCAGCTTATTTCTTGGGGACAGTCCCTACGAGCAGTACTTC. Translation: CASSLFLGDSPYEQYF. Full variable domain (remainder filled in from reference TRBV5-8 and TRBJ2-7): EAGVTQSPTHLIKTRGQQATLRCSPISGHTSVYWYQQALGLGLQFLLWYDEGEERNRGNFPPRFSGRQFPNYSSELNVNALELEDSALYLCASSLFLGDSPYEQYFGPGTRLTVT.

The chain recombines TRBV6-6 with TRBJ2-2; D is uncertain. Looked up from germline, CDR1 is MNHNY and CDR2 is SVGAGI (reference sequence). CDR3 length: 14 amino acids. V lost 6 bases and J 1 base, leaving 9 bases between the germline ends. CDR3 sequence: CASRANENTGELFF. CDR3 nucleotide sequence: TGTGCCAGCAGAGCTAACGAGAACACCGGGGAGCTGTTTTTT.

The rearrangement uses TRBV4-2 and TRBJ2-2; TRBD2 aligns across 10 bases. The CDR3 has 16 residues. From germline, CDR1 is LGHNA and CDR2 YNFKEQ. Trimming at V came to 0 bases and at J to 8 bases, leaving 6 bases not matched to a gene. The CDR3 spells CASSQDLAGAGGELFF. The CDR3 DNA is TGTGCCAGCAGCCAAGATCTAGCGGGGGCAGGGGGGGAGCTGTTTTTT.

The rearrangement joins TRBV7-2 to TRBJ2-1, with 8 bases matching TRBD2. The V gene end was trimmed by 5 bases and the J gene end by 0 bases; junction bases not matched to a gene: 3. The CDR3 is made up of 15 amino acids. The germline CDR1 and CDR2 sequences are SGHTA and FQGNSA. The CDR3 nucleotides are TGTGCCAGCAGCGTTCTAGCGGGCTCCTACAATGAGCAGTTCTTC. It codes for CASSVLAGSYNEQFF.

The CDR3 sequence: CASSFEQGSTDTQYF. CDR3 sequence (DNA): TGTGCCAGCAGTTTTGAACAGGGTAGCACAGATACGCAGTATTTT. The chain recombines TRBV28 with TRBJ2-3, with D perhaps matching TRBD1 (6 bases). The V end lost 3 bases, the J end lost 0 bases, and 10 bases lay between the germline ends. The length of the CDR3 is 15 residues. Per the germline V gene, CDR1 is MDHEN and CDR2 is SYDVKM.

CDR3 amino acids: CASKETGGMNTEAFF. CDR3 sequence (DNA): TGTGCCAGCAAGGAGACAGGGGGAATGAACACTGAAGCTTTCTTT. This chain connects TRBV7-2 to TRBJ1-1; TRBD1 matches 9 bases. The CDR3 extends over 15 amino acids. The V segment lost 7 bases and the J segment 0 bases; nucleotides outside the gene matches: 6. Germline V gene data show CDR1 as SGHTA and CDR2 as FQGNSA.

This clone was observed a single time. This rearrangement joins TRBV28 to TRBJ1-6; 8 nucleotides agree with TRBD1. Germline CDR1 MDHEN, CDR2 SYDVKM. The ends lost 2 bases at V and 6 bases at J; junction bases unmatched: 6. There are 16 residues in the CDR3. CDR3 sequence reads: CASSLPQGVFNSPLHF. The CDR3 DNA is TGTGCCAGCAGTTTACCACAGGGGGTCTTTAATTCACCCCTCCACTTT. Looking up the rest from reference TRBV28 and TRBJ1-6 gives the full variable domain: DVKVTQSSRYLVKRTGEKVFLECVQDMDHENMFWYRQDPGLGLRLIYFSYDVKMKEKGDIPEGYSVSREKKERFSLILESASTNQTSMYLCASSLPQGVFNSPLHFGNGTRLTVT.

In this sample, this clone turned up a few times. The CDR3 nucleotides are TGTGCCAGCAGCAGAGACTATGTGACGGGCCGCGGCACTGAAGCTTTCTTT. Encoded protein: CASSRDYVTGRGTEAFF. The chain carries TRBV7-2 and TRBJ1-1; D unclear. Germline V gene data show CDR1 as SGHTA and CDR2 as FQGNSA. The germline V and J ends were trimmed by 5 bases and 4 bases, with 23 bases remaining between them. The CDR3 loop spans 17 amino acids.

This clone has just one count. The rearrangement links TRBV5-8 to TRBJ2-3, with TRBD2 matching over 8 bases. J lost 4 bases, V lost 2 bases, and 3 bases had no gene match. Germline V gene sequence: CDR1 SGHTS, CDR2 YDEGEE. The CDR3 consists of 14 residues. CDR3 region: CASSFGTRADTQYF. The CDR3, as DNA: TGTGCCAGCAGCTTCGGGACTAGGGCAGATACGCAGTATTTT.

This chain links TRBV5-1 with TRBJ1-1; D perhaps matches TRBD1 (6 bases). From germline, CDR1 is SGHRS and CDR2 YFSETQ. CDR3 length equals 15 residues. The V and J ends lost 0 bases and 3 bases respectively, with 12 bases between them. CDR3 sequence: CASSLGGEGDTEAFF. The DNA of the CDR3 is TGCGCCAGCAGCTTGGGGGGAGAGGGGGACACTGAAGCTTTCTTT. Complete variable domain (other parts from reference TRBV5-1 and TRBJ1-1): KAGVTQTPRYLIKTRGQQVTLSCSPISGHRSVSWYQQTPGQGLQFLFEYFSETQRNKGNFPGRFSGRQFSNSRSEMNVSTLELGDSALYLCASSLGGEGDTEAFFGQGTRLTVV.

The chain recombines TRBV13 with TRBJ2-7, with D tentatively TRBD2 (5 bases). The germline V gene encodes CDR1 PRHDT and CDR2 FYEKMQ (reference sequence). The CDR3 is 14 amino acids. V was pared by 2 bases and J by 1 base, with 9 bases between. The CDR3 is CASSLFGGSYEQYF. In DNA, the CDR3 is TGTGCCAGCAGCTTATTTGGCGGGTCCTACGAGCAGTACTTC.

The CDR3 DNA reads TGCGCCAGTCTACTAGCGGGAGGGAGTATGGATGAGCAGTTCTTC. Its protein is CASLLAGGSMDEQFF. V and J are TRBV5-1 and TRBJ2-1; TRBD2 agrees at 13 bases. This CDR3 is built from 15 residues. Germline CDR1 SGHRS, CDR2 YFSETQ. V lost 8 bases to trimming and J lost 8 bases; unmatched junction nucleotides: 10.

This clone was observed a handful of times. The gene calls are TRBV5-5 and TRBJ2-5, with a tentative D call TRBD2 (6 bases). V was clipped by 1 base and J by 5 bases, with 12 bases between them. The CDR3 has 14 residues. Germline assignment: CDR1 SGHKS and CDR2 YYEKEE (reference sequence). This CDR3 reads CASSLRRDAETQYF. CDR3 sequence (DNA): TGTGCCAGCAGCTTGCGGCGGGACGCTGAGACCCAGTACTTC. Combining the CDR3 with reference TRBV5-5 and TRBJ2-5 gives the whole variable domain DAGVTQSPTHLIKTRGQQVTLRCSPISGHKSVSWYQQVLGQGPQFIFQYYEKEERGRGNFPDRFSARQFPNYSSELNVNALLLGDSALYLCASSLRRDAETQYFGPGTRLLVL.

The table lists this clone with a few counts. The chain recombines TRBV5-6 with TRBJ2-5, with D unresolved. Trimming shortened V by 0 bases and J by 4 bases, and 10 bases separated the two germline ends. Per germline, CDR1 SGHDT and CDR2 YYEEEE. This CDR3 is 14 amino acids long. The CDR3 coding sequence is TGTGCCAGCAGCTTGGCCAGAGGAAGAGAGACCCAGTACTTC. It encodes CASSLARGRETQYF.

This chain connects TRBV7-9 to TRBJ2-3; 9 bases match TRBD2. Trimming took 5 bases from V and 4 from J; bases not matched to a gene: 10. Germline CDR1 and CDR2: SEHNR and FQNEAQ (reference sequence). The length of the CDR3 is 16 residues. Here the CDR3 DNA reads TGTGCCAGCAGCAACACTTTAGCGGGAGTGGCAGATACGCAGTATTTT. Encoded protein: CASSNTLAGVADTQYF.

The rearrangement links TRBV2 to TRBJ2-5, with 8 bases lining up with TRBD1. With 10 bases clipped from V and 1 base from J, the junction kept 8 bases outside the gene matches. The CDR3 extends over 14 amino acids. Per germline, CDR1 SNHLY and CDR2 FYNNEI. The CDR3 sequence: CATPPGQAQETQYF. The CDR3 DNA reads TGTGCCACCCCCCCGGGACAGGCCCAAGAGACCCAGTACTTC.

The CDR3 here is CASSISGITDTQYF. In DNA, the CDR3 is TGTGCCAGCAGCATTAGCGGCATCACAGATACGCAGTATTTT. The chain carries TRBV11-2 and TRBJ2-3; possible D gene TRBD2, 6 bases. Trimming stripped 5 bases from V and 2 bases from J, with 11 bases between. The CDR3 is 14 residues long. Germline CDR1 reads SGHAT; CDR2 reads FQNNGV.

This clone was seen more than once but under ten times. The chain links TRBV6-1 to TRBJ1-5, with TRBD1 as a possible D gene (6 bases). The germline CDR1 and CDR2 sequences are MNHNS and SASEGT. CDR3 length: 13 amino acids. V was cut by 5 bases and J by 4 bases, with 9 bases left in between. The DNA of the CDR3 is TGTGCCAGCAGTAGACAGGAGAATCAGCCCCAGCATTTT. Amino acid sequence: CASSRQENQPQHF.

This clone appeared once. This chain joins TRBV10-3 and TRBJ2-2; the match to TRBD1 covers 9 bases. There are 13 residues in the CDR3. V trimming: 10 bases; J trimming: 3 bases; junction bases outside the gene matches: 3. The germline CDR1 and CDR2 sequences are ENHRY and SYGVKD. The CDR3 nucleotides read TGTGCCACCAGACAGGGGGACACCGGGGAGCTGTTTTTT. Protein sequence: CATRQGDTGELFF.

The DNA of the CDR3 is TGCGCCAGTGAGGGACAGTCCACAGATACGCAGTATTTT. Its protein product is CASEGQSTDTQYF. This sequence joins TRBV10-2 and TRBJ2-3; 7 bases fit TRBD1. CDR1 is WSHSY and CDR2 is SAAADI in the germline V gene. CDR3 length: 13 residues. V gave up 9 bases and J gave up 2 bases; unmatched junction bases: 5.